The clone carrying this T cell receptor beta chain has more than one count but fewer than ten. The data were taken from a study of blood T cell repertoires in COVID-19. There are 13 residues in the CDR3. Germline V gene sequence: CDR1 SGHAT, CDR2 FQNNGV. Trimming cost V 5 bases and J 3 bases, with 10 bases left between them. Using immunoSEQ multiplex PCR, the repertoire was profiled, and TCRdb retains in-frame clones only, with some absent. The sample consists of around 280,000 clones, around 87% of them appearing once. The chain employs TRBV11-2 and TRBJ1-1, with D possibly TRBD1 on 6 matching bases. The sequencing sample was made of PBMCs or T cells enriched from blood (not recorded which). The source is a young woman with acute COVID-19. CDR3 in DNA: TGTGCCAGCAGCATCTACAGGGACACTGAAGCTTTCTTT. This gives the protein CASSIYRDTEAFF.